The 8 T cell receptor beta chains below come from one sample, sequenced in a study of blood T cell repertoires in COVID-19. The data were produced by immunoSEQ multiplex PCR, yet TCRdb's version contains in-frame clones alone and is incomplete. The sample lists approximately 75,000 clones, about 83% occurring once. Sequencing was performed on peripheral blood. The origin of the receptors is a man in his thirties or forties with COVID-19, enrolled during active disease.

V and J are TRBV7-9 and TRBJ1-5; TRBD1 might be the D (6 bases). Germline V gene lookup returns CDR1 SEHNR and CDR2 FQNEAQ (reference sequence). Trimming shortened V by 5 bases and J by 4 bases, and 12 bases separated the two germline ends. The CDR3 runs to 14 residues. The CDR3 loop reads CASSEQGGNQPQHF. CDR3 in DNA: TGTGCCAGCAGCGAACAGGGCGGAAATCAGCCCCAGCATTTT.

This clone has just one count. The V gene is TRBV7-2, the J gene TRBJ1-1; the D gene is possibly TRBD1 (6 bases). This CDR3 has 14 residues. V was cut by 4 bases and J by 0 bases, with 9 bases left in between. Per germline, CDR1 SGHTA and CDR2 FQGNSA. The CDR3 loop reads CASSSDSLNTEAFF. The CDR3 DNA reads TGTGCCAGCAGCTCGGACAGCTTGAACACTGAAGCTTTCTTT.

The CDR3 protein is CASSLPIRDTQYF. The CDR3 DNA sequence: TGTGCCAGCAGTTTACCTATAAGAGATACGCAGTATTTT. The J gene is TRBJ2-3, the V gene TRBV12-3 or TRBV12-4; the D is unclear. The CDR3 sequence is 13 residues long. V shed 2 bases and J shed 5 bases, with 8 bases lying between them.

Only one count was recorded for this clone. The chain recombines TRBV10-3 with TRBJ2-3, with TRBD2 matching over 10 bases. Germline trimming cut 10 bases from V and 2 bases from J; bases unmatched to any gene: 6. The CDR3 is made up of 14 amino acids. The germline V gene has CDR1 ENHRY and CDR2 SYGVKD. CDR3 in DNA: TGTGCCACCACCGGACTAGCGGACACAGATACGCAGTATTTT. It codes for CATTGLADTDTQYF.

J is TRBJ1-1 and V is TRBV4-2, with 8 bases aligning to TRBD1. The trim removed 0 bases at V and 4 bases at J, leaving 4 bases unmatched. This CDR3 has 15 amino acids. Germline loops: CDR1 LGHNA, CDR2 YNFKEQ. The DNA of the CDR3 is TGTGCCAGCAGCCAAGATCAGGGGGCGACCACTGAAGCTTTCTTT. It yields the protein CASSQDQGATTEAFF.

This chain uses TRBV30 with TRBJ2-5; D might be TRBD2 (6 bases). The germline gives CDR1 GTSNPN, CDR2 SVGIG (reference sequence). The CDR3 is made up of 16 amino acids. Trimming removed 0 bases at V and 2 bases at J, with 16 bases between. The CDR3: CAWSVGSSFLQETQYF. The CDR3 bases are TGTGCCTGGAGTGTCGGGAGCTCCTTTCTTCAAGAGACCCAGTACTTC.

CDR3 nucleotides: TGTGCCAGCAGGACAGTCCCCTACGAGCAGTACTTC. It encodes CASRTVPYEQYF. This chain connects TRBV28 to TRBJ2-7, with a possible D match to TRBD1 (5 bases). V lost 6 bases and J lost 2, with 8 bases in between. The CDR3 has 12 amino acids. Germline CDR1 is MDHEN and CDR2 is SYDVKM.

The J gene is TRBJ1-5, the V gene TRBV10-2, with TRBD1 as a possible D gene (5 bases). The CDR3 covers 13 residues. CDR1 WSHSY and CDR2 SAAADI come from the germline V gene. Trimming shortened V by 6 bases and J by 4 bases, and 10 bases separated the two germline ends. Written as DNA, the CDR3 is TGCGCCAGCAGCCTCGACAGAAATCAGCCCCAGCATTTT. It specifies CASSLDRNQPQHF.